This T cell receptor beta chain was captured by sequencing in a study of T cells in Graves' hyperthyroidism and ophthalmopathy. Overall study: Staff took peripheral blood when the initial diagnosis was made, before any treatment began.

Germline V gene sequence: CDR1 SNHLY, CDR2 FYNNEI. The CDR3 length is 14 residues. V was pared by 2 bases and J by 7 bases, with 12 bases between. The investigators amplified TCR beta CDR3 regions from RNA transcripts. Primed by the HTBI set, a first-round RT-PCR was run on the TCR CDR3. Each CDR3 protein gets one entry after TCRdb re-called the multiplex PCR reads with MiXCR. Found here are 350,000 to 400,000 distinct CDR3 sequences, roughly 13% of them singletons; the top ten hold 9.5% to 12%. This clonotype was picked up many times. Pregnant or lactating patients were excluded, as were those with uncontrolled infection or other autoimmune disease. Clinical symptoms, serum thyroxine, TRAb, thyroid ultrasound and orbital computed tomography informed diagnoses.

The sequenced sample consisted of blood. This chain joins TRBV2 and TRBJ2-4; D is ambiguous. This receptor was taken from a woman in her sixties or seventies with Graves' hyperthyroidism. Written as DNA, the CDR3 is TGTGCCAGCAGTGAATTTTCAGGCGGTAACATTCAGTACTTC. Its translation is CASSEFSGGNIQYF.